The 6 T cell receptor beta chains listed next were all sequenced from one sample in a study of regulatory T cells in long-lasting Graves disease (dated by TCRdb to the early 2020s). Taken with the paper, the label for time point translates to: persistent/refractory GD, antithyroid drugs over 5 years with positive TRAb. RNA was extracted from PBMCs in TRIzol for both TCR sequencing and RNA sequencing. Library construction relied on multiplex PCR. Instrument on record: Illumina HiSeq 4000. CDR3 regions were amplified by Arm-PCR with iRepertoire HTBI primers to construct TCR beta libraries. The public reads were quality trimmed at Q25 with fastp and then assembled into clones with MiXCR by TCRdb, keeping productive beta chains. Here each entry gathers all rows of one CDR3 protein and keeps the most common genes and DNA. Present in this sample are roughly 500,000 distinct CDR3 sequences, about 22% of which were seen just once. Approximately 6.4% of the sample lies in the top ten.

Sequenced here: peripheral blood mononuclear cells (PBMCs), sampled when the disease was refractory, from a patient treated with antithyroid drugs. The receptors come from a female donor with Graves disease.

This clonotype was picked up a small number of times. This chain uses TRBV20-1 with TRBJ2-3, with TRBD2 matching over 13 bases. The CDR3 totals 15 residues. Looked up from germline, CDR1 is DFQATT and CDR2 is SNEGSKA (reference sequence). V shed 4 bases, J shed 3 bases, and the junction held 4 bases outside the gene matches. The CDR3 region has the DNA TGCAGTGCTACCAGGACTAGCGGGAGTACAGATACGCAGTATTTT. The encoded protein is CSATRTSGSTDTQYF.

In its sample, this clonotype was seen a few times. The chain employs TRBV20-1 and TRBJ2-5; D remains ambiguous. The germline V gene encodes CDR1 DFQATT and CDR2 SNEGSKA (reference sequence). The germline V and J ends were trimmed by 7 bases and 0 bases, with 21 bases remaining between them. The CDR3 length is 16 residues. For the CDR3, the DNA is TGCAGTGGCGCCCCCGCCCCTACTGAAAACCAAGAGACCCAGTACTTC. It codes for CSGAPAPTENQETQYF.

Only a few counts were recorded for this clonotype. The chain couples TRBV19 to TRBJ2-7; 7 bases align to TRBD1. V gave up 1 base and J gave up 4 bases; unmatched junction bases: 4. The germline gives CDR1 LNHDA, CDR2 SQIVND (reference sequence). The CDR3 is 14 residues long. The CDR3 coding sequence is TGTGCCAGTAGTATAGGAAGACAGGGATACGAGCAGTACTTC. Its translation is CASSIGRQGYEQYF.

The CDR3 is CASSYTTRGRLNEKLFF. CDR3 DNA sequence: TGTGCCAGCAGCTACACCACCCGGGGACGGCTTAATGAAAAACTGTTTTTT. The J gene is TRBJ1-4, the V gene TRBV7-9; D perhaps matches TRBD1 (5 bases). CDR1 and CDR2 from the germline V gene are SEHNR and FQNEAQ (reference sequence). Trimming stripped 4 bases from V and 4 bases from J, with 19 bases between. The CDR3 sequence is 17 residues long.

This clonotype has a count of ten or more. This sequence joins TRBV28 and TRBJ1-5, with 8 bases matching TRBD1. V lost 6 bases to trimming and J lost 6 bases; unmatched junction nucleotides: 7. Per germline, CDR1 MDHEN and CDR2 SYDVKM. This CDR3 is 14 amino acids long. In nucleotides, the CDR3 is TGTGCCAGCAGGGGACAGGCTTCGGGTCAGCCCCAGCATTTT. Amino acid sequence: CASRGQASGQPQHF.

V usage is TRBV7-9 and J usage is TRBJ1-4; a possible D gene is TRBD1 (5 bases). The CDR3 runs to 14 residues. Trimming pared 2 bases from V and 12 bases from J, leaving 16 bases between. Germline-derived CDR1 and CDR2 are SEHNR and FQNEAQ (reference sequence). CDR3 region: CASSLSGAGGELFF. Written as DNA, the CDR3 is TGTGCCAGCAGCTTATCCGGGGCCGGAGGAGAACTGTTTTTT. Full variable domain (outside the CDR3, taken from reference TRBV7-9 and TRBJ1-4): DTGVSQNPRHKITKRGQNVTFRCDPISEHNRLYWYRQTLGQGPEFLTYFQNEAQLEKSRLLSDRFSAERPKGSFSTLEIQRTEQGDSAMYLCASSLSGAGGELFFGSGTQLSVL.